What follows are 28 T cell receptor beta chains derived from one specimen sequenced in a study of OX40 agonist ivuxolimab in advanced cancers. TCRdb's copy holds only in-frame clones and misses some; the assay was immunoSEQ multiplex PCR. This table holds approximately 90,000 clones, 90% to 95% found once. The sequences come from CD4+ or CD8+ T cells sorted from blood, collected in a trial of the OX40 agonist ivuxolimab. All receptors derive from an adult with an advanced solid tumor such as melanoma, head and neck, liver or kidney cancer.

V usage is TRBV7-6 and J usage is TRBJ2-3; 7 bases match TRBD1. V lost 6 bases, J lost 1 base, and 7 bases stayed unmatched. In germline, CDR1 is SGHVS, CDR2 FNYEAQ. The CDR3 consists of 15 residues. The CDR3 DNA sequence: TGTGCCAGCAGTCCAAACACAGGGGGCACAGATACGCAGTATTTT. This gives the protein CASSPNTGGTDTQYF.

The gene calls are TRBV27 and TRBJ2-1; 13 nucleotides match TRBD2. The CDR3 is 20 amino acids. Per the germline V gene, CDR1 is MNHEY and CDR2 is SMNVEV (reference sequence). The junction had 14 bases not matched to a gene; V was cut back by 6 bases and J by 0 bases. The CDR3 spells CASRPAAGTSGISSYNEQFF. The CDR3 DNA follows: TGTGCCAGCAGGCCTGCGGCAGGGACTAGCGGGATTAGCTCCTACAATGAGCAGTTCTTC.

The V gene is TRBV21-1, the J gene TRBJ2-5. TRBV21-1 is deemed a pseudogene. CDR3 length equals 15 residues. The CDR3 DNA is TGTGCCAGCAGCAAACTCCCCCCCAGACGGGAGACCCAGTACTTC. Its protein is CASSKLPPRRETQYF.

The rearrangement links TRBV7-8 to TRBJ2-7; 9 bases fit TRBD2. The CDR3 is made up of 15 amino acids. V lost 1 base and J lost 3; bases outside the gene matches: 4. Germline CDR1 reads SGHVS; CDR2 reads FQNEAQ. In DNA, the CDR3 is TGTGCCAGCAGCTTAGAGACTAGCGGAATCTACGAGCAGTACTTC. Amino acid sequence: CASSLETSGIYEQYF.

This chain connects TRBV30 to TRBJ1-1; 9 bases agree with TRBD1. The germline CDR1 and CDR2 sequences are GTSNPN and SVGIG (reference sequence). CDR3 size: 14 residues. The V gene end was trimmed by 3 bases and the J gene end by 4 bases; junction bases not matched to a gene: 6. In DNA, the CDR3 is TGTGCCTGGAGGTTGACAGGGGGAGTCACTGAAGCTTTCTTT. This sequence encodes CAWRLTGGVTEAFF.

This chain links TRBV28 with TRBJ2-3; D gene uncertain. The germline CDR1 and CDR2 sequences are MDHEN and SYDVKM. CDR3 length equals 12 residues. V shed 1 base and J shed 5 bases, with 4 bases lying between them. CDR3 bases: TGTGCCAGCAGTTTATACCGAGATACGCAGTATTTT. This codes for CASSLYRDTQYF.

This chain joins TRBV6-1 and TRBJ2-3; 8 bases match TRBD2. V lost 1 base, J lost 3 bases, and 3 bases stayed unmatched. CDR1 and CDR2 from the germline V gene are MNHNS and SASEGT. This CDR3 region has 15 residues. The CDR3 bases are TGTGCCAGCAGTGAAGGACTAGCGATGACAGATACGCAGTATTTT. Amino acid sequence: CASSEGLAMTDTQYF.

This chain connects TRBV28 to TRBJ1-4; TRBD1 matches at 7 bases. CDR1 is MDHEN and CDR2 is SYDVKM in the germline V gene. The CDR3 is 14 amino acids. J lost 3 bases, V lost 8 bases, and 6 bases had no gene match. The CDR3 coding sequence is TGTGCCAGCGGCGGACAGGCTCCTAATGAAAAACTGTTTTTT. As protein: CASGGQAPNEKLFF.

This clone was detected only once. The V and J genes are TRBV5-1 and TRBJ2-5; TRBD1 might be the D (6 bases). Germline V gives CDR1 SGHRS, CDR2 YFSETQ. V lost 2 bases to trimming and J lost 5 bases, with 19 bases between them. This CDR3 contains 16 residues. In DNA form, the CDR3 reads TGCGCCAGCAGCTTCACCTACAGGGCTCAGGACGAGACCCAGTACTTC. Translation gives CASSFTYRAQDETQYF.

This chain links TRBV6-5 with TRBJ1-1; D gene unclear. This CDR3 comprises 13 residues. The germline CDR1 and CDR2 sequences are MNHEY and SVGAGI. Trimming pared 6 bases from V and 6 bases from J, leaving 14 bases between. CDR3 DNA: TGTGCCAGCAGGGCCACGGTCGGCGCTGAAGCTTTCTTT. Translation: CASRATVGAEAFF.

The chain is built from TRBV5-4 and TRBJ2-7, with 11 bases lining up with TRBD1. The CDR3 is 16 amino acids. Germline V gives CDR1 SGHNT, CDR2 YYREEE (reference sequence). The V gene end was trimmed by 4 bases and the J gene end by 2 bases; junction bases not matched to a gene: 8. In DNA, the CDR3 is TGTGCCAGCAGCCCGGGAGGGGGACAGGGGGCCTACGAGCAGTACTTC. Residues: CASSPGGGQGAYEQYF.

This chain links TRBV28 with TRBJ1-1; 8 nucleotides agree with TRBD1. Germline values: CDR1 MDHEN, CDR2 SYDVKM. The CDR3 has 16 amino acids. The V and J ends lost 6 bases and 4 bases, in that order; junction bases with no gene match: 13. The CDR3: CASRPRTGKGGTEAFF. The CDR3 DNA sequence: TGTGCCAGCAGACCTAGGACAGGGAAGGGGGGCACTGAAGCTTTCTTT.

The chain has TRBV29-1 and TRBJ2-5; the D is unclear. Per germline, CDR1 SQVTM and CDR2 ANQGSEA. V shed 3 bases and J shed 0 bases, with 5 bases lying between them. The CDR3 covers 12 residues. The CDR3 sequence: CSVDRNQETQYF. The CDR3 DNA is TGCAGCGTTGACAGAAACCAAGAGACCCAGTACTTC.

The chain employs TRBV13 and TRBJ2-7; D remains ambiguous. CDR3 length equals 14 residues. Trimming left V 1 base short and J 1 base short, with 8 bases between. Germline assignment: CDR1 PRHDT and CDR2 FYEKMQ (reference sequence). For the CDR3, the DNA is TGTGCCAGCAGCTTAGCAACGGTTTCCTACGAGCAGTACTTC. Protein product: CASSLATVSYEQYF.

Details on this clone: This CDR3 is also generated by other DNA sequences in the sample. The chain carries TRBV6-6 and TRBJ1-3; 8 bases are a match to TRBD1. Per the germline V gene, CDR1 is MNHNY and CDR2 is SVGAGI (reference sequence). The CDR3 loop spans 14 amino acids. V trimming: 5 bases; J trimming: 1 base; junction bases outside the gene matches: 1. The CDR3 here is CASSRQGSGNTIYF. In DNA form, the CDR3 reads TGTGCCAGCAGTCGACAGGGGTCTGGAAACACCATATATTTT.

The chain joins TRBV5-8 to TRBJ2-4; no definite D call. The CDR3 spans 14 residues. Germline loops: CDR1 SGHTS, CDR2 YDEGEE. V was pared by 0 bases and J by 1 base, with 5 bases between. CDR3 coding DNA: TGTGCCAGCAGCTTGGAATTTGCCAAAAACATTCAGTACTTC. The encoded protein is CASSLEFAKNIQYF.

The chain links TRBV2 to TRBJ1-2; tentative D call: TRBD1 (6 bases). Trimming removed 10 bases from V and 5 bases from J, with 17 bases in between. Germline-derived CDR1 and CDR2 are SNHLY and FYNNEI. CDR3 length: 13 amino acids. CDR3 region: CATLTGIGYGYTF. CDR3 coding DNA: TGTGCCACCCTAACAGGGATAGGATATGGCTACACCTTC.

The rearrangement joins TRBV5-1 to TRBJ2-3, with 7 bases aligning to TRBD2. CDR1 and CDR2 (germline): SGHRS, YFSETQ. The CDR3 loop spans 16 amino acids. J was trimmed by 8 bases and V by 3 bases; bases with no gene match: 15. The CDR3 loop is CASSSGRGLVHPTQYF. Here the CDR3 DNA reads TGCGCCAGCAGCTCCGGTCGAGGACTAGTTCATCCTACGCAGTATTTT.

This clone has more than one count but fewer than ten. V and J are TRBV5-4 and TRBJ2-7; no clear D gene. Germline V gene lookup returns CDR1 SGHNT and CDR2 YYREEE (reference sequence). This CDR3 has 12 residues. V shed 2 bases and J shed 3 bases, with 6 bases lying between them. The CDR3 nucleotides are TGTGCCAGCAGCTTTGGCCACTACGAGCAGTACTTC. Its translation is CASSFGHYEQYF.

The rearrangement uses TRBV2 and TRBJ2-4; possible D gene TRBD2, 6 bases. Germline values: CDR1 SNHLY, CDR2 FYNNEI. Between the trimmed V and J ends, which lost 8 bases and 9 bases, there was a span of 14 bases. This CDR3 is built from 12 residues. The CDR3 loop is CASFRLGGIQYF. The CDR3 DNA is TGTGCCAGCTTTAGGTTGGGGGGCATTCAGTACTTC.

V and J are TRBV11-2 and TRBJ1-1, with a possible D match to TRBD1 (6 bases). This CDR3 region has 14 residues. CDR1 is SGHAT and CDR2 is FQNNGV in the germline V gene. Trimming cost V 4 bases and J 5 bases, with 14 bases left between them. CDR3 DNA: TGTGCCAGCAGCTGGGGTCAAGGGGGGACTGAAGCTTTCTTT. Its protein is CASSWGQGGTEAFF.

The chain's CDR3 is CASSFAGYEQYF. CDR3 nucleotides: TGTGCCAGCAGCTTCGCCGGCTACGAGCAGTACTTC. The V and J genes are TRBV7-9 and TRBJ2-7; D unclear. CDR3 length: 12 amino acids. Trimming left V 3 bases short and J 3 bases short, with 6 bases between. From germline, CDR1 is SEHNR and CDR2 FQNEAQ (reference sequence).

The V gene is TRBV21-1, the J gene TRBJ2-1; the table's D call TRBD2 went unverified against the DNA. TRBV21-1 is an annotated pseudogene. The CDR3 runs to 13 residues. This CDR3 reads CASSRPRPNEQFF. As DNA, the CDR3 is TGTGCCAGCAGTCGTCCGCGTCCCAATGAGCAGTTCTTC.

The CDR3 loop reads CASSAYKETTQYF. CDR3 in DNA: TGCGCCAGCAGTGCCTACAAGGAAACGACCCAGTACTTC. This chain links TRBV10-1 with TRBJ2-5, with D hard to call. Deletions cut 4 bases from V and 7 bases from J, with 13 bases between. The CDR3 is 13 amino acids. Germline loops: CDR1 WNHNN, CDR2 SYGVQD (reference sequence).

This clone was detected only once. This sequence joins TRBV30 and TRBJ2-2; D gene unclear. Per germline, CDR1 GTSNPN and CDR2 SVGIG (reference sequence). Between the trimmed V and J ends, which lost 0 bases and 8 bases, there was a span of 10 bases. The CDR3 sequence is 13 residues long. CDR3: CAWSVRPLGELFF. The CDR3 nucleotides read TGTGCCTGGAGTGTACGCCCTTTAGGGGAGCTGTTTTTT.

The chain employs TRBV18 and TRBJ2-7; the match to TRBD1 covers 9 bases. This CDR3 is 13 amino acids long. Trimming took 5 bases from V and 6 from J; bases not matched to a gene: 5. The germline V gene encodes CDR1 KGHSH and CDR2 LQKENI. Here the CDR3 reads CASSGDRAGEQYF. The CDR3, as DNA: TGTGCCAGCTCAGGGGACAGGGCGGGCGAGCAGTACTTC.

The CDR3: CAISPYINEQFF. For the CDR3, the DNA is TGTGCCATATCCCCCTACATCAATGAGCAGTTCTTC. The chain employs TRBV28 and TRBJ2-1; D gene ambiguous. Trimming left V 10 bases short and J 6 bases short, with 13 bases between. Germline loops: CDR1 MDHEN, CDR2 SYDVKM. There are 12 residues in the CDR3.

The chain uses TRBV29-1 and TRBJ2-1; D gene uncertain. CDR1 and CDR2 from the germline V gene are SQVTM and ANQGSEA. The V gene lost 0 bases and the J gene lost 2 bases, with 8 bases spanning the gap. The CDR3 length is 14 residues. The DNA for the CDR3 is TGCAGCGTTGAAGACCGGGTCGCCTACAATGAGCAGTTCTTC. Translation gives CSVEDRVAYNEQFF.